This entry lists 12 T cell receptor beta chains sequenced from one sample in a study of CD8 T cells in Susac syndrome. RNA totalling about 0.5 to 1 ug underwent reverse transcription with random hexamers. One entry per CDR3 protein, called by TCRdb with MiXCR from the immunoSEQ multiplex PCR reads. The sample includes a few hundred thousand distinct CDR3 sequences, 92% seen only once; the top ten take approximately 0.13%. Sequenced input: CD8+ T cells from PBMCs. Receptors were obtained from a human donor with multiple sclerosis.

The rearrangement uses TRBV6-4 and TRBJ1-1, with TRBD1 as a possible D gene (5 bases). Germline loops: CDR1 MRHNA, CDR2 SNTAGT. The CDR3 is 13 residues long. The V gene lost 4 bases and the J gene lost 2 bases, with 8 bases spanning the gap. The CDR3 region has the DNA TGTGCCAGCAGTGCAGGGACCAACACTGAAGCTTTCTTT. Encoded protein: CASSAGTNTEAFF.

This clonotype was recorded only once. The chain uses TRBV20-1 and TRBJ2-5, with 7 bases lining up with TRBD1. The germline CDR1 and CDR2 sequences are DFQATT and SNEGSKA (reference sequence). The CDR3 is 14 amino acids. V trimming: 5 bases; J trimming: 5 bases; junction bases outside the gene matches: 11. The CDR3 spells CSARYRGKRETQYF. CDR3 DNA sequence: TGCAGTGCTCGATACAGGGGCAAAAGGGAGACCCAGTACTTC.

In this sample, this clonotype turned up once. V gene TRBV12-3 or TRBV12-4 combines with J gene TRBJ2-7, with D possibly matching TRBD1 (5 bases). The CDR3 contains 15 residues. The ends were cut back, 5 bases at V and 0 bases at J, with 14 bases in the middle. CDR3 protein: CASSPQGESSYEQYF. The CDR3 DNA is TGTGCCAGCAGTCCTCAGGGTGAGAGCTCCTACGAGCAGTACTTC.

This sequence joins TRBV20-1 and TRBJ2-1; 11 nucleotides agree with TRBD2. The CDR3 spans 15 residues. Trimming took 3 bases from V and 7 from J; bases not matched to a gene: 8. The V gene's germline CDR1 is DFQATT and CDR2 SNEGSKA (reference sequence). CDR3 residues: CSASLGTSGSNEQFF. The CDR3 DNA follows: TGCAGTGCTAGCCTCGGGACTAGCGGATCTAATGAGCAGTTCTTC.

This chain links TRBV5-6 with TRBJ2-1, with 7 bases identical to TRBD1. The CDR3 runs to 14 residues. V shed 3 bases, J shed 6 bases, and the junction held 6 bases outside the gene matches. Germline V gene lookup returns CDR1 SGHDT and CDR2 YYEEEE. The CDR3, as DNA: TGTGCCAGCAGCTGGGGACAGAGCCTCAATGAGCAGTTCTTC. Protein sequence: CASSWGQSLNEQFF. Supplemented by reference TRBV5-6 and TRBJ2-1, the full variable domain reads DAGVTQSPTHLIKTRGQQVTLRCSPKSGHDTVSWYQQALGQGPQFIFQYYEEEERQRGNFPDRFSGHQFPNYSSELNVNALLLGDSALYLCASSWGQSLNEQFFGPGTRLTVL.

CDR3 DNA sequence: TGCGCCAGTAGCCCGGGGCTACCGGGGGACTACGAGCAGTACTTC. As protein: CASSPGLPGDYEQYF. The V gene is TRBV5-1, the J gene TRBJ2-7, with a weak D call TRBD2 (6 bases). The germline V gene encodes CDR1 SGHRS and CDR2 YFSETQ. The V gene lost 8 bases and the J gene lost 3 bases, with 21 bases spanning the gap. CDR3 size: 15 residues.

The chain combines TRBV7-3 with TRBJ2-2, with D hard to call. The V end was cut by 6 bases, the J end by 3 bases, with 14 bases between. The germline gives CDR1 SGHTA, CDR2 FQGTGA. This CDR3 comprises 15 residues. CDR3 nucleotides: TGTGCCAGCAGTTTCCTCGGGCCGCACACCGGGGAGCTGTTTTTT. Its protein is CASSFLGPHTGELFF.

The chain employs TRBV9 and TRBJ1-2; tentative D call: TRBD1 (5 bases). Trimming stripped 0 bases from V and 7 bases from J, with 7 bases between. This CDR3 comprises 12 residues. The germline CDR1 and CDR2 sequences are SGDLS and YYNGEE. CDR3 sequence: CASSVEGVGYTF. The CDR3 nucleotides read TGTGCCAGCAGCGTAGAAGGGGTTGGCTACACCTTC.

This clonotype has just a few counts. V gene TRBV14 combines with J gene TRBJ2-7; D ambiguous. Germline CDR1 SGHDN, CDR2 FVKESK. V was pared by 4 bases and J by 2 bases, with 9 bases between. The CDR3 length is 13 residues. Here the CDR3 reads CASSPGHPYEQYF. The CDR3 region has the DNA TGTGCCAGCAGCCCCGGTCACCCCTACGAGCAGTACTTC.

The chain carries TRBV6-2 or TRBV6-3 and TRBJ2-2; no clear D. CDR1 is MNHEY, CDR2 SVGEGT, per germline. Trimming took 7 bases from V and 1 from J, leaving 7 bases between them. The CDR3 sequence is 13 residues long. In DNA, the CDR3 is TGTGCCAGCAATGACGGGAACACCGGGGAGCTGTTTTTT. Amino acids: CASNDGNTGELFF.

The chain is built from TRBV6-6 and TRBJ1-1; D is possibly TRBD1 (5 bases). Trimming left V 0 bases short and J 2 bases short, with 10 bases between. This CDR3 has 15 residues. CDR1 is MNHNY, CDR2 SVGAGI, per germline (reference sequence). The CDR3 loop is CASSYSTGTNTEAFF. The CDR3 DNA sequence: TGTGCCAGCAGTTACTCGACCGGGACCAACACTGAAGCTTTCTTT.

This chain uses TRBV2 with TRBJ1-1; D may be TRBD1 (6 bases). The CDR3 spans 13 residues. CDR1 and CDR2 (germline): SNHLY, FYNNEI. The ends were cut back, 6 bases at V and 4 bases at J, with 12 bases in the middle. The CDR3 DNA reads as TGTGCCAGCAGGGTGACAGGTAGCACTGAAGCTTTCTTT. It yields the protein CASRVTGSTEAFF.